The following is a T cell receptor beta chain sequence with its context. Original data processing: Researchers report that nucleated cell counts were estimated from reference gene primer amplification. The assay was immunoSEQ multiplex PCR, and TCRdb's table has in-frame clones only and misses some. V, J and clone size were drawn from that table, and D and trimming were deduced from the DNA. Among about 140,000 clones listed, approximately 83% were seen once. The CDR3 is 19 amino acids. The germline V gene encodes CDR1 MGHRA and CDR2 YSYEKL. Trimming shortened V by 0 bases and J by 1 base, and 19 bases separated the two germline ends. This sample stems from a study of blood T cell repertoires in COVID-19. Background on the study: Sources were T cells, B-cell-depleted T cells, or PBMCs; the material itself was cDNA or gDNA.

Sequencing was performed on PBMCs or T cells enriched from blood (not recorded which). The chain carries TRBV4-1 and TRBJ1-5; D gene ambiguous. The sequence came from a man between 70 and 80 years old who had been exposed to COVID-19. CDR3 DNA sequence: TGCGCCAGCAGCCAAGATCAGACAACCCCCGGGAGGAGCAATCAGCCCCAGCATTTT. It specifies CASSQDQTTPGRSNQPQHF.